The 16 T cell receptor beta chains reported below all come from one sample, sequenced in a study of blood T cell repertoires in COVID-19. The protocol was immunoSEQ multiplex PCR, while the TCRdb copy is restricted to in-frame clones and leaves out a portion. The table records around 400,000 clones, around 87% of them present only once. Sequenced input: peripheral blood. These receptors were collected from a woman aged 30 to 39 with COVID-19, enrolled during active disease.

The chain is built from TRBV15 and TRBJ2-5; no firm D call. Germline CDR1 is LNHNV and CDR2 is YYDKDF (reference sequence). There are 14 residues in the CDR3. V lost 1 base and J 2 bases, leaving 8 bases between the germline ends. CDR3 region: CATSRGSVQETQYF. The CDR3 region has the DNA TGTGCCACCAGCAGAGGGTCAGTACAAGAGACCCAGTACTTC.

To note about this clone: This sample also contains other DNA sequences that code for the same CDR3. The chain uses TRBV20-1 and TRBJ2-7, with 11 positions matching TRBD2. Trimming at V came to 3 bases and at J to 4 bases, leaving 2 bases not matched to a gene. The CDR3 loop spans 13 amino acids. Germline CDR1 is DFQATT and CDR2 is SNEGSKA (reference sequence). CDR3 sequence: CSASSGRGYEQYF. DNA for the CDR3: TGCAGTGCTAGTAGCGGGAGGGGATACGAGCAGTACTTC.

The CDR3 DNA sequence: TGCGCCAGCAGCCAAGGGGCAGGGAGCAATCAGCCCCAGCATTTT. Translation gives CASSQGAGSNQPQHF. This rearrangement joins TRBV4-1 to TRBJ1-5; a weak D match, TRBD1 (5 bases). The CDR3 length is 15 residues. CDR1 and CDR2 (germline): MGHRA, YSYEKL. V lost 1 base and J lost 1, with 8 bases in between.

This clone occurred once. The CDR3 nucleotides are TGTGCCAGCAACCTACTAGCGGACTTCACAGATACGCAGTATTTT. It is translated as CASNLLADFTDTQYF. V and J are TRBV2 and TRBJ2-3; TRBD2 agrees at 8 bases. The CDR3 is 15 amino acids. Germline assignment: CDR1 SNHLY and CDR2 FYNNEI. The V and J ends lost 7 bases and 2 bases, in that order; junction bases with no gene match: 8.

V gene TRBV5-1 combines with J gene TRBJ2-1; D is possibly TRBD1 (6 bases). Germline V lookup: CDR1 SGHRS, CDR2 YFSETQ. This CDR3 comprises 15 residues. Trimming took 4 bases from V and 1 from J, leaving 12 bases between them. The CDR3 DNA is TGCGCCAGCAGCCTCGGGACACTTTCCTACAATGAGCAGTTCTTC. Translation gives CASSLGTLSYNEQFF.

DNA for the CDR3: TGTGCCAGCAGCGAGACTAGCGGGAGGTTCTACAATGAGCAGTTCTTC. Translating it yields CASSETSGRFYNEQFF. The chain couples TRBV5-6 to TRBJ2-1; 13 nucleotides align to TRBD2. From germline, CDR1 is SGHDT and CDR2 YYEEEE. V shed 4 bases, J shed 3 bases, and the junction held 4 bases outside the gene matches. This CDR3 is built from 16 residues.

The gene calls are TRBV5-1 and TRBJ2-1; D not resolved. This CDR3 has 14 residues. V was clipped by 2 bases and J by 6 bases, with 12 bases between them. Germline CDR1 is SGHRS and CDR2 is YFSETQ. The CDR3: CASSLSGTVNEQFF. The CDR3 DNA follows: TGCGCCAGCAGCTTATCCGGTACTGTCAATGAGCAGTTCTTC.

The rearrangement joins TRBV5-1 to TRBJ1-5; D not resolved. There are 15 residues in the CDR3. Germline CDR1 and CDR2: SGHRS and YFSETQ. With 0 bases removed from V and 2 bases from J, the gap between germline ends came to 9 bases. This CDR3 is CASSLVSGGNQPQHF. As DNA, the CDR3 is TGCGCCAGCAGCTTGGTTTCCGGTGGCAATCAGCCCCAGCATTTT.

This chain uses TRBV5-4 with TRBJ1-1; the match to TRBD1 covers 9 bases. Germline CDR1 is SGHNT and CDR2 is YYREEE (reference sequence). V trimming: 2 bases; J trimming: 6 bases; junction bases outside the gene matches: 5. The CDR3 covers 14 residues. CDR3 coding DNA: TGTGCCAGCAGCTTCGACAGGGGGGAGGCTGAAGCTTTCTTT. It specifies CASSFDRGEAEAFF.

CDR3 in DNA: TGTGCCAGCAGCTTAGGCTACCAATACAATGAGCAGTTCTTC. Protein: CASSLGYQYNEQFF. The gene calls are TRBV11-2 and TRBJ2-1; D gene uncertain. Trimming cost V 1 base and J 4 bases, with 8 bases left between them. The CDR3 totals 14 residues. The germline gives CDR1 SGHAT, CDR2 FQNNGV.

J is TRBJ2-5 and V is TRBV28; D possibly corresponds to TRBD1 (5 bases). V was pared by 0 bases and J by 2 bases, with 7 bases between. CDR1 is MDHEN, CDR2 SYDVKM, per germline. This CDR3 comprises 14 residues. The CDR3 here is CASSLWGPQETQYF. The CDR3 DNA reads TGTGCCAGCAGTTTATGGGGGCCGCAAGAGACCCAGTACTTC. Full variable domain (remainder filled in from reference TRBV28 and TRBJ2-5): DVKVTQSSRYLVKRTGEKVFLECVQDMDHENMFWYRQDPGLGLRLIYFSYDVKMKEKGDIPEGYSVSREKKERFSLILESASTNQTSMYLCASSLWGPQETQYFGPGTRLLVL.

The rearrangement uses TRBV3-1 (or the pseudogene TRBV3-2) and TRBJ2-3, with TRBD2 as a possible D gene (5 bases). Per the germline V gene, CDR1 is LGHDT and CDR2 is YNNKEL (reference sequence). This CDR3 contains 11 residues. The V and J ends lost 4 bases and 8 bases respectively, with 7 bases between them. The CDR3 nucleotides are TGTGCCAGCAGCCCCGGAGGTACGCAGTATTTT. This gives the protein CASSPGGTQYF.

The DNA of the CDR3 is TGTGCCAGTAGTCTCCGACAGGGGGTCTACAATGAGCAGTTCTTC. Encoded protein: CASSLRQGVYNEQFF. The chain is built from TRBV19 and TRBJ2-1, with TRBD1 matching 9 bases. The CDR3 runs 15 residues. Losses at the gene ends were 5 bases for V and 3 bases for J; bases not matched to a gene: 5. Germline CDR1 reads LNHDA; CDR2 reads SQIVND (reference sequence).

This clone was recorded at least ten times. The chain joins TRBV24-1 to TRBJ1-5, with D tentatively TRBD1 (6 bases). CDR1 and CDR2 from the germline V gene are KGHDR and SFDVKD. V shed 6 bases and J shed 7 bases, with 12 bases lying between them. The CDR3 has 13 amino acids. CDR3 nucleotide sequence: TGTGCCACCAGTACCTCAGGGGAGCAGCCCCAGCATTTT. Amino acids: CATSTSGEQPQHF.

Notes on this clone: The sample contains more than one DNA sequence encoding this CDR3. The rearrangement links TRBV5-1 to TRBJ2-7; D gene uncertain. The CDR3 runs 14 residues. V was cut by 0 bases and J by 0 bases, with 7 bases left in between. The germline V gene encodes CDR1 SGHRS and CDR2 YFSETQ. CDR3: CASSLVGGSYEQYF. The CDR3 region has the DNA TGCGCCAGCAGCTTGGTTGGCGGCTCCTACGAGCAGTACTTC.

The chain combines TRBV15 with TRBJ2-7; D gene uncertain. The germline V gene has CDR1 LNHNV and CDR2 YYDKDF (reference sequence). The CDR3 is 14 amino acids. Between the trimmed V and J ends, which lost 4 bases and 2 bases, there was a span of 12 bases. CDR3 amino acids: CATSNGLRTYEQYF. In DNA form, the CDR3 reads TGTGCCACCAGCAATGGGCTGAGAACCTACGAGCAGTACTTC.